The 25 T cell receptor beta chains given below trace back to one sample, sequenced in a study of blood T cell repertoires in COVID-19. Produced via immunoSEQ multiplex PCR; TCRdb's table is partial and in-frame only. Of 350,000 to 500,000 clones listed, more than 70% were seen once; the top ten hold about 1.5%. Sample: PBMCs or T cells enriched from blood (not recorded which). These TCRs come from a woman between 18 and 30 years old who had been exposed to COVID-19.

The chain links TRBV28 to TRBJ2-7; 11 positions agree with TRBD1. Unmatched junction bases numbered 4, after V lost 11 bases and J lost 4 bases. This CDR3 comprises 12 residues. Germline V CDR1 and CDR2: MDHEN, SYDVKM. The CDR3 DNA reads TGTGCCGGACAGGGGGCGGGATACGAGCAGTACTTC. It yields the protein CAGQGAGYEQYF. Based on the CDR3 plus reference TRBV28 and TRBJ2-7, the full variable domain is DVKVTQSSRYLVKRTGEKVFLECVQDMDHENMFWYRQDPGLGLRLIYFSYDVKMKEKGDIPEGYSVSREKKERFSLILESASTNQTSMYLCAGQGAGYEQYFGPGTRLTVT.

The CDR3: CAISESRGWQPQHF. CDR3 bases: TGTGCCATCAGTGAGTCTCGGGGGTGGCAGCCCCAGCATTTT. The chain carries TRBV10-3 and TRBJ1-5, with D tentatively TRBD1 (5 bases). CDR1 and CDR2 from the germline V gene are ENHRY and SYGVKD. CDR3 length: 14 amino acids. V gave up 0 bases and J gave up 7 bases, with 10 bases separating them.

This chain joins TRBV9 and TRBJ2-2; possibly TRBD2 for D (6 bases). The CDR3 contains 16 residues. Trimming stripped 4 bases from V and 3 bases from J, with 16 bases between. In germline, CDR1 is SGDLS, CDR2 YYNGEE. Here the CDR3 reads CASSPQTGVYTGELFF. CDR3 sequence (DNA): TGTGCCAGCAGCCCCCAAACGGGGGTGTACACCGGGGAGCTGTTTTTT.

The CDR3 reads CASSLSQGGAEAFF. The CDR3 DNA reads TGTGCCAGCAGTTTATCACAGGGAGGGGCCGAAGCTTTCTTT. The genes are TRBV28 and TRBJ1-1, with a weak D call TRBD1 (6 bases). This CDR3 is built from 14 residues. Trimming took off 1 base at V and 8 bases at J, with 14 bases between the two ends. Looked up from germline, CDR1 is MDHEN and CDR2 is SYDVKM.

The chain joins TRBV10-1 to TRBJ2-1; no reliable D call. Per germline, CDR1 WNHNN and CDR2 SYGVQD (reference sequence). Trimming cost V 3 bases and J 5 bases, with 17 bases left between them. CDR3 length: 16 amino acids. This chain's CDR3 is CASSDTISRLDNEQFF. CDR3 nucleotide sequence: TGCGCCAGCAGTGATACAATTTCGAGACTTGACAATGAGCAGTTCTTC.

The chain couples TRBV29-1 to TRBJ1-1; 8 bases map to TRBD1. Trimming at V came to 2 bases and at J to 6 bases, leaving 5 bases not matched to a gene. This CDR3 contains 13 residues. The germline V gene encodes CDR1 SQVTM and CDR2 ANQGSEA. CDR3 DNA: TGCAGCGTTGAATCCCGGACAGGGCCTGAAGCTTTCTTT. This encodes CSVESRTGPEAFF.

As for this clone: The junction and the germline gene differ at one end; a read error may be behind it. CDR3 coding DNA: TGTGCTAGCAGCTTAGTAAGGGACTCAAATACGCAGTATTTT. Its translation is CASSLVRDSNTQYF. The chain carries TRBV7-7 and TRBJ2-3; D perhaps matches TRBD2 (6 bases). Germline V gives CDR1 SSHAT, CDR2 FNYEAQ (reference sequence). The CDR3 sequence is 14 residues long.

The CDR3 protein is CASSRMSGTSGSNEQFF. In DNA form, the CDR3 reads TGTGCCAGCAGTCGAATGTCCGGGACTAGCGGGAGTAATGAGCAGTTCTTC. The chain recombines TRBV28 with TRBJ2-1, with 14 bases identical to TRBD2. CDR3 length equals 17 residues. Trimming at V came to 5 bases and at J to 7 bases, leaving 10 bases not matched to a gene. Germline lookup yields CDR1 MDHEN and CDR2 SYDVKM.

This sequence joins TRBV9 and TRBJ2-5, with D possibly TRBD2 on 5 matching bases. The V and J ends lost 0 bases and 2 bases respectively, with 14 bases between them. Germline V gene lookup returns CDR1 SGDLS and CDR2 YYNGEE. The CDR3 totals 16 residues. CDR3 residues: CASSVVPGIAQETQYF. As DNA, the CDR3 is TGTGCCAGCAGCGTAGTTCCGGGGATAGCACAAGAGACCCAGTACTTC.

The rearrangement joins TRBV5-4 to TRBJ2-7; maybe TRBD2 (7 bases). The germline CDR1 and CDR2 sequences are SGHNT and YYREEE (reference sequence). Trimming removed 2 bases from V and 4 bases from J, with 10 bases in between. This CDR3 comprises 13 residues. CDR3 loop: CASSLAGQYEQYF. The CDR3 DNA is TGTGCCAGCAGCTTAGCGGGACAATACGAGCAGTACTTC.

The chain has TRBV19 and TRBJ1-2, with 7 bases fitting TRBD1. Losses at the gene ends were 5 bases for V and 5 bases for J; bases not matched to a gene: 11. This CDR3 region has 15 residues. Germline V gene sequence: CDR1 LNHDA, CDR2 SQIVND (reference sequence). This CDR3 is CASSFLRGSAYGYTF. For the CDR3, the DNA is TGTGCCAGTAGTTTCCTCAGGGGGAGCGCTTATGGCTACACCTTC.

CDR3 sequence: CASSRYGQYLGAYEQYF. CDR3 nucleotide sequence: TGTGCCAGCAGCAGATATGGACAGTATCTTGGGGCCTACGAGCAGTACTTC. This sequence joins TRBV5-5 and TRBJ2-7, with TRBD1 as a possible D gene (6 bases). V was cut by 4 bases and J by 2 bases, with 22 bases left in between. CDR3 size: 17 residues. The V gene's germline CDR1 is SGHKS and CDR2 YYEKEE (reference sequence).

This chain joins TRBV5-1 and TRBJ2-7; TRBD2 matches at 10 bases. V lost 0 bases and J lost 5; bases outside the gene matches: 5. The CDR3 length is 15 residues. In germline, CDR1 is SGHRS, CDR2 YFSETQ. The CDR3 nucleotides read TGCGCCAGCAGCTTGGTAGGGCTAGCGGGAGACGAGCAGTACTTC. Translation: CASSLVGLAGDEQYF.

The chain uses TRBV28 and TRBJ1-5; 7 bases agree with TRBD1. The CDR3 contains 14 residues. Germline V lookup: CDR1 MDHEN, CDR2 SYDVKM. The J segment lost 3 bases and the V segment lost 6 bases, leaving 5 bases of the junction unmatched. This CDR3 is CASSLTGVNQPQHF. CDR3 sequence (DNA): TGTGCCAGCAGCCTCACAGGGGTCAATCAGCCCCAGCATTTT.

J is TRBJ1-5 and V is TRBV7-9, with 8 bases that match TRBD1. CDR3 length equals 15 residues. The junction had 8 bases not matched to a gene; V was cut back by 5 bases and J by 5 bases. The germline V gene has CDR1 SEHNR and CDR2 FQNEAQ (reference sequence). The CDR3 loop reads CASSATGELYQPQHF. In DNA form, the CDR3 reads TGTGCCAGCAGCGCGACAGGGGAGTTATATCAGCCCCAGCATTTT. Combining the CDR3 with reference TRBV7-9 and TRBJ1-5 gives the whole variable domain DTGVSQNPRHKITKRGQNVTFRCDPISEHNRLYWYRQTLGQGPEFLTYFQNEAQLEKSRLLSDRFSAERPKGSFSTLEIQRTEQGDSAMYLCASSATGELYQPQHFGDGTRLSIL.

V is TRBV28 and J is TRBJ2-7; no reliable D call. The CDR3 contains 13 residues. V was cut by 2 bases and J by 3 bases, with 8 bases left in between. Germline CDR1 is MDHEN and CDR2 is SYDVKM. The DNA for the CDR3 is TGTGCCAGCAGTTTAGTGGCAGACTACGAGCAGTACTTC. Protein sequence: CASSLVADYEQYF.

V usage is TRBV11-3 and J usage is TRBJ1-1, with 12 bases fitting TRBD1. CDR3 size: 14 residues. CDR1 is SGHNT, CDR2 YENEEA, per germline. The V segment lost 5 bases and the J segment 11 bases; nucleotides outside the gene matches: 9. This CDR3 is CASSAGQGAQAAFF. The CDR3 DNA is TGTGCCAGCAGCGCGGGACAGGGGGCGCAGGCGGCTTTCTTT.

The V call is TRBV4-3, the J call TRBJ2-1, with TRBD2 matching over 8 bases. CDR3 length: 16 residues. V dropped 3 bases and J dropped 4; count of bases not matched to a gene: 8. Germline-derived CDR1 and CDR2 are LGHNA and YSLEER. The CDR3 loop is CASSQGWTSSYNEQFF. Written as DNA, the CDR3 is TGCGCCAGCAGCCAGGGGTGGACTAGCTCTTACAATGAGCAGTTCTTC.

V usage is TRBV10-3 and J usage is TRBJ1-5; tentatively, D is TRBD1 (5 bases). This CDR3 is 18 amino acids long. Trimming removed 3 bases at V and 4 bases at J, with 22 bases between. Germline CDR1 ENHRY, CDR2 SYGVKD. The CDR3 nucleotides are TGTGCCATCAGTGACAGGGAACGGGAGTGGGGTTGGAATCAGCCCCAGCATTTT. Protein product: CAISDREREWGWNQPQHF.

The V and J genes are TRBV28 and TRBJ2-3; 7 nucleotides line up with TRBD2. The CDR3 consists of 14 residues. J gave up 5 bases and V 4 bases, and 6 bases lay outside the gene matches. Looked up from germline, CDR1 is MDHEN and CDR2 is SYDVKM. CDR3 coding DNA: TGTGCCAGCAGTTCGGGAGGCCTTGGAGATACGCAGTATTTT. Protein sequence: CASSSGGLGDTQYF.

The chain employs TRBV9 and TRBJ1-1, with no clear D. Germline V gene lookup returns CDR1 SGDLS and CDR2 YYNGEE. V lost 1 base and J lost 4, with 8 bases in between. CDR3 length: 13 residues. CDR3 residues: CASSVLSATEAFF. Written as DNA, the CDR3 is TGTGCCAGCAGCGTACTATCCGCCACTGAAGCTTTCTTT.

This chain links TRBV5-6 with TRBJ2-3, with 10 bases matching TRBD2. Per germline, CDR1 SGHDT and CDR2 YYEEEE. The CDR3 runs 15 residues. V lost 3 bases and J lost 6; bases outside the gene matches: 7. The CDR3 here is CASSSGLAEHDTQYF. The CDR3 DNA sequence: TGTGCCAGCAGCTCCGGACTAGCGGAACATGATACGCAGTATTTT.

The V gene is TRBV7-9, the J gene TRBJ2-3, with 7 positions matching TRBD1. Germline V gene sequence: CDR1 SEHNR, CDR2 FQNEAQ (reference sequence). The CDR3 runs 19 residues. V dropped 5 bases and J dropped 4; count of bases not matched to a gene: 21. CDR3 bases: TGTGCCAGCAGCCCGAGACTACTCCCAGACAGGGTTTTATCAGATACGCAGTATTTT. This encodes CASSPRLLPDRVLSDTQYF.

V gene TRBV30 combines with J gene TRBJ2-7, with D possibly being TRBD1 (6 bases). The V end was cut by 0 bases, the J end by 2 bases, with 8 bases between. The V gene's germline CDR1 is GTSNPN and CDR2 SVGIG (reference sequence). This CDR3 contains 13 residues. CDR3 amino acids: CAWSVQGTYEQYF. CDR3 nucleotides: TGTGCCTGGAGTGTACAGGGTACCTACGAGCAGTACTTC. Full variable domain (rest looked up from reference TRBV30 and TRBJ2-7): SQTIHQWPATLVQPVGSPLSLECTVEGTSNPNLYWYRQAAGRGLQLLFYSVGIGQISSEVPQNLSASRPQDRQFILSSKKLLLSDSGFYLCAWSVQGTYEQYFGPGTRLTVT.

V and J are TRBV5-1 and TRBJ2-1; 9 bases align to TRBD2. The CDR3 extends over 14 amino acids. V shed 2 bases, J shed 6 bases, and the junction held 3 bases outside the gene matches. CDR1 and CDR2 (germline): SGHRS, YFSETQ. CDR3: CASSLGSGSNEQFF. The CDR3 region has the DNA TGCGCCAGCAGCTTAGGTAGCGGGAGCAATGAGCAGTTCTTC. The variable domain in full, with the rest retrieved from reference TRBV5-1 and TRBJ2-1, is KAGVTQTPRYLIKTRGQQVTLSCSPISGHRSVSWYQQTPGQGLQFLFEYFSETQRNKGNFPGRFSGRQFSNSRSEMNVSTLELGDSALYLCASSLGSGSNEQFFGPGTRLTVL.